A selection of T cell receptor beta chains follows, all from one sample in a study of CD8 T cells in ankylosing spondylitis. Each CDR3 protein is one row after TCRdb ran MiXCR on the 5' RACE reads. The table has some 39,000 distinct CDR3 sequences, roughly 13% seen once. The sample was synovial fluid, either unsorted or a sorted T cell fraction (not recorded which). The receptors stem from a male donor with ankylosing spondylitis. The CDR3 runs from the conserved cysteine through the conserved F or W. The D gene is left open where the match is weak. Not every row has a clone size; where given, it reads once, few, many or a size class.

>TRBJ2-3|TRBV27|TRBD1|-
CASSYQGAGADTQYF
TGTGCCAGCAGTTATCAGGGGGCGGGCGCAGATACGCAGTATTTT
>TRBJ1-1|TRBV6-2/TRBV6-3|-|many
CASSLGTEAFF
TGTGCCAGCAGCCTGGGTACTGAAGCTTTCTTT
>TRBJ2-5|TRBV6-1|-|-
CASSEKETETQYF
TGTGCCAGCAGTGAAAAGGAAACGGAGACCCAGTACTTC
>TRBJ2-3|TRBV2|TRBD2|-
CASSETAGEISSSTDTQYF
TGTGCCAGCAGTGAAACAGCGGGAGAGATCTCGTCTAGCACAGATACGCAGTATTTT
>TRBJ2-2|TRBV14|-|few
CASSQERAGELFF
TGTGCCAGCAGCCAAGAGCGTGCCGGGGAGCTGTTTTTT
>TRBJ2-1|TRBV9|TRBD2|many
CASSVGGGASFNEQFF
TGTGCCAGCAGCGTAGGCGGGGGGGCCTCGTTTAATGAGCAGTTCTTC
>TRBJ1-2|TRBV9|TRBD1|-
CASSVAGTDYGYTF
TGTGCCAGCAGCGTCGCCGGGACAGACTATGGCTACACCTTC
>TRBJ2-7|TRBV28|TRBD2|many
CASSQRGPSYEQYF
TGTGCCAGCAGTCAGCGGGGGCCGAGCTACGAGCAGTACTTC
>TRBJ1-4|TRBV20-1|-|-
CSAGRGEAEKLFF
TGCAGTGCTGGTAGGGGTGAGGCTGAAAAACTGTTTTTT
>TRBJ2-7|TRBV20-1|TRBD2|-
CSASPPTSGMYEQYF
TGCAGTGCTAGTCCACCGACTAGCGGGATGTACGAGCAGTACTTC
>TRBJ2-4|TRBV4-3|TRBD2|many
CASSQDMASGEDIQYF
TGCGCCAGCAGCCAAGATATGGCTAGCGGAGAAGACATTCAGTACTTC
>TRBJ2-7|TRBV24-1|-|few
CATSDLDGDEQYF
TGTGCCACCAGTGATTTGGACGGGGACGAGCAGTACTTC
>TRBJ2-7|TRBV27|TRBD1|many
CASSLSGTGRNEQYF
TGTGCCAGCAGTTTATCAGGGACAGGGAGGAACGAGCAGTACTTC
>TRBJ1-5|TRBV6-2/TRBV6-3|TRBD1|many
CASRPTWDRGLRGQQPQHF
TGTGCCAGCAGACCTACCTGGGACAGGGGTCTTCGGGGTCAGCAGCCCCAGCATTTT
>TRBJ2-7|TRBV10-3|TRBD2|many
CAISLGTAGGLDEQYF
TGTGCCATCAGTCTGGGGACGGCGGGGGGTCTGGACGAGCAGTACTTC
>TRBJ2-2|TRBV30|-|-
CAWSLPPGGSTGELFF
TGTGCCTGGAGTCTCCCCCCAGGAGGGTCCACCGGGGAGCTGTTTTTT
>TRBJ2-7|TRBV4-3|TRBD1|many
CASSQRTGREQYF
TGCGCCAGCAGCCAGAGGACAGGGCGGGAGCAGTACTTC
>TRBJ1-5|TRBV12-3/TRBV12-4|TRBD1|many
CASSPGQGAISNQPQHF
TGTGCCAGCAGTCCCGGACAGGGGGCGATAAGCAATCAGCCCCAGCATTTT
>TRBJ2-2|TRBV28|-|-
CASSPRLTGELFF
TGTGCCAGCAGCCCCCGACTCACCGGGGAGCTGTTTTTT
>TRBJ2-5|TRBV27|TRBD1|-
CASSPGQRDRRYQETQYF
TGTGCCAGCAGCCCTGGCCAACGGGACAGAAGGTACCAAGAGACCCAGTACTTC
>TRBJ2-7|TRBV20-1|TRBD2|-
CSARDSERGLYEQYF
TGCAGTGCTAGAGATAGTGAGCGGGGACTCTACGAGCAGTACTTC
>TRBJ1-1|TRBV4-3|-|few
CASSQDYGDGTEAFF
TGCGCCAGCAGCCAAGATTACGGGGATGGGACTGAAGCTTTCTTT
>TRBJ2-1|TRBV5-5|-|-
CASSLAGFTYNEQFF
TGTGCCAGCAGCTTGGCGGGATTCACCTACAATGAGCAGTTCTTC
>TRBJ2-7|TRBV27|TRBD1|-
CASSFGTGSYEQYF
TGTGCCAGCAGTTTTGGGACAGGCTCCTACGAGCAGTACTTC
>TRBJ2-3|TRBV30|TRBD2|-
CAWRAGEARTDTQYF
TGTGCCTGGAGAGCGGGAGAGGCCCGCACAGATACGCAGTATTTT
>TRBJ2-1|TRBV4-3|TRBD2|-
CASSQDDGGANEQFF
TGCGCCAGCAGCCAAGATGACGGGGGGGCGAATGAGCAGTTCTTC
>TRBJ2-2|TRBV9|-|few
CASSSRGDTGELFF
TGTGCCAGCAGCAGCAGGGGGGACACCGGGGAGCTGTTTTTT
>TRBJ2-7|TRBV9|-|many
CASSVEDKEQYF
TGTGCCAGCAGCGTAGAGGACAAGGAGCAGTACTTC
>TRBJ2-7|TRBV13|-|-
CASSQGTSYEQYF
TGTGCCAGCAGCCAGGGCACGTCCTACGAGCAGTACTTC
>TRBJ2-1|TRBV18|TRBD2|few
CASPPEVAGAWSSYNEQFF
TGTGCCAGCCCTCCTGAGGTAGCGGGGGCCTGGAGCTCCTACAATGAGCAGTTCTTC
>TRBJ2-1|TRBV20-1|-|-
CSARDRDTEQFF
TGCAGTGCTAGAGATAGGGACACCGAGCAGTTCTTC
>TRBJ2-3|TRBV10-3|-|few
CAISESATDTQYF
TGTGCCATCAGTGAGTCAGCCACAGATACGCAGTATTTT
>TRBJ2-3|TRBV6-4|-|many
CASSARTSTDTQYF
TGTGCCAGCAGTGCCCGAACTAGCACAGATACGCAGTATTTT
>TRBJ2-7|TRBV6-1|TRBD2|-
CASRTSESYEQYF
TGTGCCAGTCGGACTAGCGAATCCTACGAGCAGTACTTC
>TRBJ2-6|TRBV6-2/TRBV6-3|-|-
CASSYPTSGANVLTF
TGTGCCAGCAGTTACCCAACCTCTGGGGCCAACGTCCTGACTTTC
>TRBJ1-2|TRBV29-1|-|many
CSVESQYNGYTF
TGCAGCGTTGAATCGCAGTATAATGGCTACACCTTC
>TRBJ2-1|TRBV12-3/TRBV12-4|TRBD2|few
CASSRGLAGAYNEQFF
TGTGCCAGCAGTAGGGGACTAGCGGGAGCCTACAATGAGCAGTTCTTC
>TRBJ2-1|TRBV7-8|TRBD2|medium-sized
CASSLDGGGGWYNEQFF
TGTGCCAGCAGCTTAGATGGCGGGGGGGGTTGGTACAATGAGCAGTTCTTC
>TRBJ2-1|TRBV19|TRBD1|-
CASKDRGEADEQFF
TGTGCCAGTAAGGACAGGGGTGAGGCGGATGAGCAGTTCTTC
>TRBJ2-4|TRBV2|-|many
CASTPGPGRNIQYF
TGTGCCAGCACCCCAGGGCCCGGTAGAAACATTCAGTACTTC
>TRBJ2-3|TRBV6-1|-|-
CASSALEGRDTQYF
TGTGCCAGCAGTGCGCTTGAAGGTCGGGATACGCAGTATTTT
>TRBJ2-3|TRBV28|-|few
CASSIIGDVEDTQYF
TGTGCCAGCAGTATTATAGGGGATGTAGAAGATACGCAGTATTTT
>TRBJ2-2|TRBV27|-|few
CASSLSFMEGGTGELFF
TGTGCCAGCAGTTTATCGTTCATGGAAGGTGGCACCGGGGAGCTGTTTTTT
>TRBJ2-2|TRBV5-1|-|-
CASTLLGTNTGELFF
TGCGCCAGCACCCTATTGGGCACCAACACCGGGGAGCTGTTTTTT
>TRBJ2-1|TRBV11-2|TRBD2|many
CASSPELADEQFF
TGTGCCAGCAGTCCAGAACTAGCGGATGAGCAGTTCTTC